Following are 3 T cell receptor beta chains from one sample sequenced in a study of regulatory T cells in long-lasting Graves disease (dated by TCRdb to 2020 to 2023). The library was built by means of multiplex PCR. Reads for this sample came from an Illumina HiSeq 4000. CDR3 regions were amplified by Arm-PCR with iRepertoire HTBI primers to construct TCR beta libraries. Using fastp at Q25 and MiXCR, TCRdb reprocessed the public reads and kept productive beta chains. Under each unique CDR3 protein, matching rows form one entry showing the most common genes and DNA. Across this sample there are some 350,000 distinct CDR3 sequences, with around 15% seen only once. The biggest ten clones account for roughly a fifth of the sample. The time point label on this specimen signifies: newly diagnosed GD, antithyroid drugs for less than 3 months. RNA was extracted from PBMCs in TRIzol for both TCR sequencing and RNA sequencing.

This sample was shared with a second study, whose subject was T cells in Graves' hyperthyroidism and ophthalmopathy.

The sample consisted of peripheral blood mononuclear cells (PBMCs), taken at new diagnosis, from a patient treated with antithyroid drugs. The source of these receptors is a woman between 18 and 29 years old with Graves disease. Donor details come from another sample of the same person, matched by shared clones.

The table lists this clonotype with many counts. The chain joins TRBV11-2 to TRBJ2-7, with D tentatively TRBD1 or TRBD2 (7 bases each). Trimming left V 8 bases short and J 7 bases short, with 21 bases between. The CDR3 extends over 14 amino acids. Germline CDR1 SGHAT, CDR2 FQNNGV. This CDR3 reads CASGKLGRGGEQYF. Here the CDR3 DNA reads TGTGCCAGCGGTAAACTCGGCAGGGGGGGGGAGCAGTACTTC. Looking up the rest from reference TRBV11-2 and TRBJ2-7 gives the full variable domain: EAGVAQSPRYKIIEKRQSVAFWCNPISGHATLYWYQQILGQGPKLLIQFQNNGVVDDSQLPKDRFSAERLKGVDSTLKIQPAKLEDSAVYLCASGKLGRGGEQYFGPGTRLTVT.

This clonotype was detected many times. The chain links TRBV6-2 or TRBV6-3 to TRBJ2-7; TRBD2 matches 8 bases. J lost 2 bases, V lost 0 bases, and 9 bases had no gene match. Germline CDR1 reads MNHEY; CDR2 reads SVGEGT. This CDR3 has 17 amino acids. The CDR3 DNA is TGTGCCAGCAGTTACTCATCTTTCGGGACTAGAGCCTACGAGCAGTACTTC. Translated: CASSYSSFGTRAYEQYF.

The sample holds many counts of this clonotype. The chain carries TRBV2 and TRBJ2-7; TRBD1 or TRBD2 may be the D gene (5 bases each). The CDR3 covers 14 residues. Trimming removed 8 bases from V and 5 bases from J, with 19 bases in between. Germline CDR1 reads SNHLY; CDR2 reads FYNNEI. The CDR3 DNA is TGTGCCAGCCGGCCGGGACGCTCAGGCCACGAGCAGTACTTC. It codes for CASRPGRSGHEQYF.